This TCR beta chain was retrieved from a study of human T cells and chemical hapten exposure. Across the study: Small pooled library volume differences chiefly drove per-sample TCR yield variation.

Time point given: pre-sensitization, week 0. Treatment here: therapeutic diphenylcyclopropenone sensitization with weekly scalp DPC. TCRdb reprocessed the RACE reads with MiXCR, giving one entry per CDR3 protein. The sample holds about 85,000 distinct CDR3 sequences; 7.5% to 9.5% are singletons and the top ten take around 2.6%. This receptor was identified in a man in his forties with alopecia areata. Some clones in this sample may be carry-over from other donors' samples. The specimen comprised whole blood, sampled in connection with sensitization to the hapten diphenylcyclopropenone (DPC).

The CDR3 sequence is CASSVMDLGTTGEQYF. DNA of the CDR3: TGTGCCAGCAGCGTTATGGATCTGGGGACTACCGGCGAGCAGTACTTC. The chain combines TRBV9 with TRBJ2-7; TRBD2 agrees at 7 bases. The germline V gene has CDR1 SGDLS and CDR2 YYNGEE. The CDR3 runs to 16 residues. With V trimmed by 2 bases and J by 6 bases, 14 bases remained unmatched.